This record concerns one TCR beta chain sequence. What this receptor recognizes is not known. Base qualities were left out, and no much larger clone turns up one base away. This entry belongs to a study of blood T cell repertoires in COVID-19 (dated by TCRdb to about 2020). Background on the whole study: The collaborator samples originated in the United States, Italy and Spain and spanned the acute and convalescent phases of COVID-19. The prospective study material was composed of cDNA or gDNA derived from T cells, B-cell-depleted T cells, or PBMCs. The dataset comprised deeply sampled blood TCRbeta repertoires from subjects exposed to, actively infected with, or recovered from COVID-19. The repertoires were released in a freely available public database meant as a resource for research on the immune response to SARS-CoV-2. Samples were obtained from the ongoing ImmuneRACE study (first 160 participants) and from 1,200 or so subjects provided by 6 global collaborators. Sample metadata almost always included a de-identified subject ID, COVID-19 status, age in years and sex. HLA class I and class II types, where available, came from metadata supplied by the sample provider rather than from assay-based typing. Broad study findings and their caveats: How much clinical and demographic metadata was included differed by source and by participant, and the metadata was provided uncurated.

TCRbeta CDR3 regions were amplified from genomic DNA by means of the immunoSEQ Assay, a bias-controlled multiplex PCR. The authors' pipeline ran thus. Nucleated cell counts per sample were estimated from amplification of reference gene primers within the assay. Sequence reads were collapsed and filtered to measure the absolute abundance of every unique TCRbeta CDR3 rearrangement. For each sample, productive Simpson clonality was calculated by taking the square root of Simpson's diversity index across productive rearrangements. This is the immuneACCESS table as TCRdb keeps it, with only in-frame sequences that have V and J called. A part of the clones is gone; compared with another copy, unresolved V genes explain less than half, and the rest is unexplained. D and trimming come from the DNA, and the V and J calls and clone size come from that table. The sample table shows around 160,000 clones, and about nine tenths are seen once. The leading ten clones occupy about 6% of the sample.

The collaborating institutions used their own protocols to collect whole blood in K2EDTA tubes. For TCRbeta analysis, collaborators shipped samples in one of three forms: frozen whole blood, isolated PBMCs, or DNA extracted from either of those sample types. The cysteine opens and the phenylalanine closes a CDR3 of 13 amino acids. Here the CDR3 DNA is all that survives: 39 bases in frame from base 1. V is trimmed back by 9 bases and J by 4 bases, and the junction contains 8 bases that no gene match accounts for. The germline V gene encodes CDR1 MNHEY and CDR2 SVGAGI. This chain is built from TRBV6-5 and TRBJ1-1; 7 middle bases align to TRBD1. The sample consisted of peripheral blood. The receptor's source is a man aged 80 or over with acute or convalescent COVID-19. The DNA is as follows: TGTGCCAGTCAGACAGGGACGTTCACTGAAGCTTTCTTT. Translated, it reads CASQTGTFTEAFF.